These 27 T cell receptor beta chains were sequenced from one sample in a study of CD8 T cells in ankylosing spondylitis. A single record per CDR3 protein comes from TCRdb applying MiXCR to the 5' RACE reads. This sample has under 120,000 distinct CDR3 sequences, with approximately 25% found just once. The sequencing input was synovial fluid, either unsorted or a sorted T cell fraction (not recorded which). These receptors were obtained from a male donor with ankylosing spondylitis.

This clonotype was counted a few times. The rearrangement joins TRBV25-1 to TRBJ2-7; a possible D gene is TRBD2 (6 bases). The V end lost 5 bases, the J end lost 4 bases, and 6 bases lay between the germline ends. Germline V lookup: CDR1 MGHDK, CDR2 SYGVNS. The CDR3 totals 11 residues. The CDR3 DNA reads TGTGCCAGCAGTCGGGGGTACGAGCAGTACTTC. It codes for CASSRGYEQYF.

The CDR3 DNA sequence: TGTGCCAGTAGTATATTAGGGGCCGGGGAGCTGTTTTTT. Its translation: CASSILGAGELFF. The chain has TRBV19 and TRBJ2-2; D may be TRBD1 (5 bases). Trimming removed 2 bases at V and 6 bases at J, with 7 bases between. CDR1 LNHDA and CDR2 SQIVND come from the germline V gene (reference sequence). The CDR3 consists of 13 residues. Full variable domain (remainder filled in from reference TRBV19 and TRBJ2-2): DGGITQSPKYLFRKEGQNVTLSCEQNLNHDAMYWYRQDPGQGLRLIYYSQIVNDFQKGDIAEGYSVSREKKESFPLTVTSAQKNPTAFYLCASSILGAGELFFGEGSRLTVL.

This chain uses TRBV20-1 with TRBJ2-5, with 9 bases lining up with TRBD1. This CDR3 region has 16 residues. Looked up from germline, CDR1 is DFQATT and CDR2 is SNEGSKA (reference sequence). Trimming at V came to 3 bases and at J to 4 bases, leaving 12 bases not matched to a gene. The CDR3 loop is CSASTPGQGIIETQYF. CDR3 DNA: TGCAGTGCTAGCACCCCGGGACAGGGAATCATAGAGACCCAGTACTTC.

In its sample, this clonotype was seen a few times. V usage is TRBV4-1 and J usage is TRBJ2-7, with 8 bases identical to TRBD1. The germline V gene has CDR1 MGHRA and CDR2 YSYEKL. The CDR3 has 14 amino acids. Trimming at V came to 4 bases and at J to 3 bases, leaving 5 bases not matched to a gene. CDR3 DNA sequence: TGCGCCAGCAGCCTCCTCGGACAGGGCTACGAGCAGTACGTC. Its translation is CASSLLGQGYEQYV.

Only a few counts were recorded for this clonotype. The chain uses TRBV5-1 and TRBJ1-1; possible D gene TRBD1, 6 bases. This CDR3 comprises 15 residues. The V gene lost 1 base and the J gene lost 1 base, with 11 bases spanning the gap. Germline V gene sequence: CDR1 SGHRS, CDR2 YFSETQ. This CDR3 is CASSLSGEENTEAFF. The CDR3 DNA sequence: TGCGCCAGCAGCTTGTCAGGGGAAGAGAACACTGAAGCTTTCTTT. Full variable domain (outside the CDR3, taken from reference TRBV5-1 and TRBJ1-1): KAGVTQTPRYLIKTRGQQVTLSCSPISGHRSVSWYQQTPGQGLQFLFEYFSETQRNKGNFPGRFSGRQFSNSRSEMNVSTLELGDSALYLCASSLSGEENTEAFFGQGTRLTVV.

In its sample, this clonotype was seen many times. The rearrangement joins TRBV15 to TRBJ2-3; 11 positions agree with TRBD1. J lost 3 bases, V lost 1 base, and 3 bases had no gene match. Germline V lookup: CDR1 LNHNV, CDR2 YYDKDF (reference sequence). The CDR3 is 16 residues long. The CDR3: CATSRGTGGATDTQYF. The DNA of the CDR3 is TGTGCCACCAGCAGAGGGACAGGGGGCGCGACAGATACGCAGTATTTT.

J is TRBJ2-2 and V is TRBV11-1, with 8 bases that match TRBD2. The CDR3 contains 16 residues. CDR1 is SGHAT, CDR2 FQDESV, per germline (reference sequence). Germline trimming cut 4 bases from V and 7 bases from J; bases unmatched to any gene: 11. The CDR3 protein is CASSSTSGHLGGELFF. The CDR3 DNA is TGTGCCAGCAGCTCTACTAGCGGCCACTTAGGCGGGGAGCTGTTTTTT.

The rearrangement uses TRBV7-4 and TRBJ2-7, with 10 bases that match TRBD2. The V segment lost 3 bases and the J segment 7 bases; nucleotides outside the gene matches: 18. Looked up from germline, CDR1 is SGHVT and CDR2 is SQSDAQ. The CDR3 is 18 residues long. In DNA form, the CDR3 reads TGTGCCAGCAGCTTTCTAGCGGGAGTCTCTGAGGTACGATTGGAGCAGTACTTC. Protein product: CASSFLAGVSEVRLEQYF.

This clonotype was detected many times. The CDR3 region has the DNA TGTGCCAGCAGCCTCGTTACAGGGACTGGAAACACCATATATTTT. Encoded protein: CASSLVTGTGNTIYF. The chain links TRBV14 to TRBJ1-3; TRBD1 is a possible D gene (6 bases). The germline gives CDR1 SGHDN, CDR2 FVKESK. This CDR3 spans 15 amino acids. Between the trimmed V and J ends, which lost 4 bases and 2 bases, there was a span of 12 bases.

There are a few counts of this clonotype. The genes are TRBV11-2 and TRBJ2-1; either TRBD1 or TRBD2 may fit D (5 bases each). Trimming cost V 5 bases and J 2 bases, with 13 bases left between them. Per germline, CDR1 SGHAT and CDR2 FQNNGV. The CDR3 runs 15 residues. CDR3: CASSDYAGTYNEQFF. The DNA for the CDR3 is TGTGCCAGCAGCGACTACGCAGGGACCTACAATGAGCAGTTCTTC.

This clonotype was detected a few times. CDR3 in DNA: TGTGCCAGCAGACGGGACAGGAGGCCCGGGGAGCTGTTTTTT. Translated, it gives CASRRDRRPGELFF. V gene TRBV28 combines with J gene TRBJ2-2; the match to TRBD1 covers 8 bases. The CDR3 runs to 14 residues. The trim removed 6 bases at V and 6 bases at J, leaving 6 bases unmatched. The germline V gene encodes CDR1 MDHEN and CDR2 SYDVKM.

The chain couples TRBV6-1 to TRBJ2-1, with D possibly being TRBD1 (6 bases). Germline V CDR1 and CDR2: MNHNS, SASEGT. The CDR3 sequence is 11 residues long. With 8 bases removed from V and 10 bases from J, the gap between germline ends came to 12 bases. Here the CDR3 reads CASHRVGEQFF. The DNA of the CDR3 is TGTGCCAGCCACAGGGTCGGGGAGCAGTTCTTC.

The J gene is TRBJ2-4, the V gene TRBV3-1; 8 bases line up with TRBD1. CDR1 is LGHDT and CDR2 is YNNKEL in the germline V gene (reference sequence). The V segment lost 4 bases and the J segment 7 bases; nucleotides outside the gene matches: 6. The CDR3 has 14 amino acids. The DNA for the CDR3 is TGTGCCAGCAGCCCCCAGGGGGCGCAGAACATTCAGTACTTC. Amino acids: CASSPQGAQNIQYF.

This clonotype has more than one count but fewer than ten. The chain links TRBV18 to TRBJ2-2; 11 positions match TRBD2. V shed 2 bases, J shed 4 bases, and the junction held 0 bases outside the gene matches. The CDR3 length is 15 residues. Germline V gene lookup returns CDR1 KGHSH and CDR2 LQKENI. CDR3 loop: CASSPTSGSTGELFF. Here the CDR3 DNA reads TGTGCCAGCTCACCAACTAGCGGGAGCACCGGGGAGCTGTTTTTT. Supplemented by reference TRBV18 and TRBJ2-2, the full variable domain reads NAGVMQNPRHLVRRRGQEARLRCSPMKGHSHVYWYRQLPEEGLKFMVYLQKENIIDESGMPKERFSAEFPKEGPSILRIQQVVRGDSAAYFCASSPTSGSTGELFFGEGSRLTVL.

In this sample, this clonotype turned up a few times. V and J are TRBV12-3 or TRBV12-4 and TRBJ1-4; perhaps TRBD1 as D (6 bases). Trimming took 4 bases from V and 7 from J, leaving 13 bases between them. This CDR3 has 14 residues. CDR3 DNA: TGTGCCAGCAGTTCGACCGGGACAAGTGAAAAACTGTTTTTT. Translated, it gives CASSSTGTSEKLFF.

This clonotype was detected only a few times. This sequence may be a read error, since a much larger clone differs from it by one base. The V call is TRBV7-9, the J call TRBJ2-7; D is uncertain. Germline CDR1 and CDR2: SEHNR and FQNEAQ (reference sequence). The CDR3 runs to 14 residues. Trimming left V 1 base short and J 0 bases short, with 7 bases between. Here the CDR3 DNA reads TGTGCCAGCAGCTTAGACCAGTACTCCTACGAGCAGTACTTC. Its translation: CASSLDQYSYEQYF.

This clonotype has just a few counts. J is TRBJ1-5 and V is TRBV12-3 or TRBV12-4; a possible D gene is TRBD1 (6 bases). With 1 base removed from V and 4 bases from J, the gap between germline ends came to 11 bases. This CDR3 is built from 15 residues. The CDR3 loop reads CASSLDRGGNQPQHF. The CDR3 DNA reads TGTGCCAGCAGTTTAGACAGAGGGGGGAATCAGCCCCAGCATTTT.

This clonotype has at least ten counts. The chain has TRBV9 and TRBJ2-1; D is unclear. This CDR3 has 11 residues. The germline V gene encodes CDR1 SGDLS and CDR2 YYNGEE. Trimming took off 4 bases at V and 4 bases at J, with 3 bases between the two ends. As DNA, the CDR3 is TGTGCCAGCAGCCAGTACAATGAGCAGTTCTTC. Translation gives CASSQYNEQFF.

This clonotype was seen many times. The rearrangement joins TRBV30 to TRBJ2-1, with 7 nucleotides matching TRBD1. The length of the CDR3 is 14 residues. V lost 6 bases to trimming and J lost 2 bases; unmatched junction nucleotides: 7. Per the germline V gene, CDR1 is GTSNPN and CDR2 is SVGIG (reference sequence). The CDR3, as DNA: TGTGCCTGCTTCCGAGGGGGCGCCTACAATGAGCAGTTCTTC. As protein: CACFRGGAYNEQFF.

The chain is built from TRBV4-2 and TRBJ2-3; no definite D call. Germline assignment: CDR1 LGHNA and CDR2 YNFKEQ. The germline V and J ends were trimmed by 4 bases and 1 base, with 9 bases remaining between them. The CDR3 contains 14 residues. CDR3 amino acids: CASSPREGTDTQYF. In nucleotides, the CDR3 is TGTGCCAGCAGCCCTCGAGAGGGCACAGATACGCAGTATTTT.

The table lists this clonotype with many counts. V gene TRBV3-1 combines with J gene TRBJ2-2, with 7 bases matching TRBD2. V shed 4 bases and J 5 bases; nucleotides not matched to a gene: 16. The germline gives CDR1 LGHDT, CDR2 YNNKEL (reference sequence). CDR3 length: 18 residues. The DNA for the CDR3 is TGTGCCAGCAGCCCTAACCCTAGCGGCCTGGGCCCAACCGGGGAGCTGTTTTTT. Residues: CASSPNPSGLGPTGELFF.

This clonotype has just a few counts. CDR3 region: CASSEGGGTGQPQHF. In DNA, the CDR3 is TGCGCCAGCAGCGAAGGCGGGGGCACGGGGCAGCCCCAGCATTTT. The gene calls are TRBV5-1 and TRBJ1-5, with TRBD1 as a possible D gene (6 bases). There are 15 residues in the CDR3. Looked up from germline, CDR1 is SGHRS and CDR2 is YFSETQ. V was trimmed by 4 bases and J by 7 bases, leaving 18 bases between them.

CDR3 amino acids: CSATWDRGPEQYF. As DNA, the CDR3 is TGCAGTGCTACCTGGGACAGGGGGCCTGAGCAGTACTTC. The chain is built from TRBV20-1 and TRBJ2-7; 12 bases match TRBD1. Germline values: CDR1 DFQATT, CDR2 SNEGSKA (reference sequence). The V gene end was trimmed by 4 bases and the J gene end by 7 bases; junction bases not matched to a gene: 5. The CDR3 is made up of 13 amino acids.

The genes are TRBV5-6 and TRBJ2-7; no firm D call. The CDR3 totals 13 residues. The V and J ends lost 2 bases and 1 base respectively, with 7 bases between them. From germline, CDR1 is SGHDT and CDR2 YYEEEE. As DNA, the CDR3 is TGTGCCAGCAGCTTTTGGGCGTCCTACGAGCAGTACTTC. Translated, it gives CASSFWASYEQYF.

On this clonotype: At one of its ends the junction is not consistent with the germline gene, which may arise from a read error. This rearrangement joins TRBV11-2 to TRBJ2-1; possibly TRBD2 for D (6 bases). The length of the CDR3 is 15 residues. Germline V gene lookup returns CDR1 SGHAT and CDR2 FQNNGV. CDR3 residues: CASSPLMIADNEPFF. The CDR3 bases are TGTGCCAGCAGCCCGCTAATGATAGCGGACAATGAGCCGTTCTTC.

The chain employs TRBV30 and TRBJ1-1; D is possibly TRBD1 (6 bases). Germline loops: CDR1 GTSNPN, CDR2 SVGIG (reference sequence). With 1 base removed from V and 6 bases from J, the gap between germline ends came to 18 bases. The CDR3 is made up of 15 amino acids. CDR3 sequence reads: CAWSGIILYRAEAFF. The DNA of the CDR3 is TGTGCCTGGAGTGGGATTATACTTTACAGGGCTGAAGCTTTCTTT.

V usage is TRBV5-1 and J usage is TRBJ2-4, with 9 bases identical to TRBD2. The CDR3 runs 15 residues. The junction had 10 bases not matched to a gene; V was cut back by 0 bases and J by 12 bases. CDR1 and CDR2 from the germline V gene are SGHRS and YFSETQ. CDR3 coding DNA: TGCGCCAGCAGCTTGGTGGATAGGCTAGCGGGATCTCAGTACTTC. This translates into CASSLVDRLAGSQYF.